This TCR beta chain was captured by sequencing in a study of blood T cell repertoires in COVID-19 (dated by TCRdb to the early 2020s). General notes on the study: The collaborator samples originated in the United States, Italy and Spain and spanned the acute and convalescent phases of COVID-19. The prospective study material was composed of cDNA or gDNA derived from T cells, B-cell-depleted T cells, or PBMCs. Subjects who had been exposed to COVID-19, were actively infected with it, or had recovered from it provided the deeply sampled blood TCRbeta repertoires that made up the dataset. A freely available public database, intended as a resource for researchers studying the immune response to SARS-CoV-2, is where the repertoires were released. Samples were obtained from the ongoing ImmuneRACE study (first 160 participants) and from about 1,300 subjects provided by 6 global collaborators. The sample metadata nearly always contained a de-identified subject ID, COVID-19 status, age in years and sex. Where available, HLA class I and class II types were obtained from metadata supplied by the sample provider rather than from assay-based typing.

Participants in the prospective study were enrolled through a virtual design, were aged roughly 18 to 100 years, and lived in 24 United States geographic areas. In the prospective study, participants were assigned to cohorts based on the clinical history participants reported in a screening survey and a study questionnaire. A participant counted as exposed if, within 2 weeks of entering the study, that participant had been in contact with someone who had a PCR-confirmed or clinician-diagnosed COVID-19 case. In the prospective study, mobile phlebotomists collected whole blood, serum and a nasopharyngeal or oropharyngeal swab from each participant. Prospective study participants could optionally give additional blood draws and questionnaires over an approximately 2-month period. Before DNA extraction, blood samples from the prospective study were shipped at room temperature or frozen. Results the study describes overall, beyond this receptor: Clinical and demographic metadata were provided uncurated, with the amount varying by source and participant.

TCRbeta CDR3 regions were amplified from genomic DNA using the immunoSEQ Assay, a bias-controlled multiplex PCR. Per the source publication's procedure: Within the assay, amplification of reference gene primers was used to estimate how many nucleated cells each sample contained. To quantify the absolute abundance of each unique TCRbeta CDR3 rearrangement, sequence reads were collapsed and filtered. For each sample, productive Simpson clonality was calculated as the square root of Simpson's diversity index across productive rearrangements. TCRdb took over this immuneACCESS table, retaining in-frame rearrangements with V and J assigned. Such tables are incomplete; in checked studies, under half of the missing clones stem from an unresolved V gene, and the remainder is unexplained. The DNA gave D and trimming, while V, J and clone size come from that table. This sample gives around 270,000 clones in total; approximately 88% of them show up just once. Of the sample, around 3.1% is held by the ten largest clones.

The germline V end is reduced by 3 bases and the J end by 1 base; junction bases left unmatched: 1. From cysteine to phenylalanine, the CDR3 is 15 amino acids long. Only the CDR3 region is kept as DNA, spanning 45 bases read in frame from base 1. The germline V gene encodes CDR1 SGHTA and CDR2 FQGTGA. To note about this clone: Its target antigen remains unknown. Base qualities were left out, and no much larger clone turns up one base away.

Sequencing used PBMCs or T cells enriched from blood (not recorded which). This receptor was obtained from a woman in her forties who had been exposed to COVID-19. The chain was built from TRBV7-3 and TRBJ2-2, with 8 central nucleotides matching TRBD2. CDR3 sequence: CASSLGLGNTGELFF. Read as DNA, the sequence is TGTGCCAGCAGCTTGGGACTAGGGAACACCGGGGAGCTGTTTTTT.